The clone carrying this T cell receptor (beta chain) was recorded at least ten times. The antigen is undetermined. These data come from a study of regulatory T cells in long-lasting Graves disease. General study results and limits: Persistent patients had a count of shared public clonotypes (approximately 3,000) that exceeded that of new patients (approximately 1,000).

The CDR3 loop spans 14 amino acids. V lost 1 base, J lost 0 bases, and 4 bases lay in between. CDR1 and CDR2 (germline): SGHVS, FQNEAQ. Time point defined: newly diagnosed GD, antithyroid drugs for less than 3 months. Following extraction of RNA from PBMCs, that RNA was used to make the TCR library. Relying on iRepertoire HTBI primers and Arm-PCR of CDR3 regions, the team built TCR beta libraries. Authors' analysis steps: Segment identification across samples yielded 62 TRBV and 14 TRBJ segments. Via MiXCR, TCRdb re-called the multiplex PCR reads, giving one row per CDR3 protein. TCRdb, rather than the study authors, made the V and J calls. Among about 540,000 distinct CDR3 sequences listed, about 13% were seen once. This same sample was also part of a study on T cells in Graves' hyperthyroidism and ophthalmopathy.

The sequences come from peripheral blood mononuclear cells (PBMCs), collected at new diagnosis, from a patient treated with antithyroid drugs. The origin of this receptor is a young man with Graves disease. The chain is built from TRBV7-8 and TRBJ2-4; D is undetermined. The CDR3 region is CASSLEIAKNIQYF. CDR3 sequence (DNA): TGTGCCAGCAGCTTAGAAATAGCCAAAAACATTCAGTACTTC. Full variable domain (rest looked up from reference TRBV7-8 and TRBJ2-4): GAGVSQSPRYKVAKRGQDVALRCDPISGHVSLFWYQQALGQGPEFLTYFQNEAQLDKSGLPSDRFFAERPEGSVSTLKIQRTQQEDSAVYLCASSLEIAKNIQYFGAGTRLSVL.